This T cell receptor (beta chain) is from a study of cytomegalovirus exposure and HLA in healthy donors. Turning to this clone: The antigen is undetermined.

Findings and caveats of the study: HLA-A and HLA-B allele assignments for most subjects were reportedly predicted accurately using TCR beta sequences.

The primer mix had 60 Vbeta and 13 Jbeta primers. The assay was immunoSEQ multiplex PCR, and TCRdb's table has in-frame clones only and misses some. The sample has 120,000 to 150,000 clones, around 75% seen once. Germline-derived CDR1 and CDR2 are SEHNR and FQNEAQ (reference sequence). This CDR3 is 14 amino acids long. The germline V and J ends were trimmed by 2 bases and 0 bases, with 5 bases remaining between them. V and J are TRBV7-9 and TRBJ1-5; no reliable D call. The sequencing input was PBMCs. The TCR comes from a woman aged 25 to 39 in good health and CMV-seronegative. The CDR3 is CASSLQNSNQPQHF. CDR3 nucleotide sequence: TGTGCCAGCAGCTTACAGAATAGCAATCAGCCCCAGCATTTT.